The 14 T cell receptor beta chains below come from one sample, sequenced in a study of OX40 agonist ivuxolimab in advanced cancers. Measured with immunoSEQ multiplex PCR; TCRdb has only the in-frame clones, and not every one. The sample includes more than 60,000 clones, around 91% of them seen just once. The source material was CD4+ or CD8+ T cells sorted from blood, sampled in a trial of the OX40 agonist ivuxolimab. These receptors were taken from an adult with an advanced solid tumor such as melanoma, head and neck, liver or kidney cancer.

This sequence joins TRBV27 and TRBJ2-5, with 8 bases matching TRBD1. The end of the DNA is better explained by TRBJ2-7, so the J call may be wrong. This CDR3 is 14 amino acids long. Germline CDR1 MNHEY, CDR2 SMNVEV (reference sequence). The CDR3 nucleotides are TGTGCCAGCAAGACAGGGGTGTATCCCTACGAGCAGTACTTC. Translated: CASKTGVYPYEQYF.

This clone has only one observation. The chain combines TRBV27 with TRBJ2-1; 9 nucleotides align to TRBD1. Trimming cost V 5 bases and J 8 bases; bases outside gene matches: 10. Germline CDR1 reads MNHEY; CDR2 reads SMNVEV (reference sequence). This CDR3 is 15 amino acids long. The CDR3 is CASSLRDREVDEQFF. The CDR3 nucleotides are TGTGCCAGCAGTCTCCGGGACAGGGAGGTTGATGAGCAGTTCTTC.

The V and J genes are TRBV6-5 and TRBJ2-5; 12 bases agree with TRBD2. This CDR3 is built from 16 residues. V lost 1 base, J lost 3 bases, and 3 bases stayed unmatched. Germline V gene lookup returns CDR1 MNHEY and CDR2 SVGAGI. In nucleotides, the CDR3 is TGTGCCAGCAGTTACTGGGCTAGCGGGGGGGAAGAGACCCAGTACTTC. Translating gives CASSYWASGGEETQYF.

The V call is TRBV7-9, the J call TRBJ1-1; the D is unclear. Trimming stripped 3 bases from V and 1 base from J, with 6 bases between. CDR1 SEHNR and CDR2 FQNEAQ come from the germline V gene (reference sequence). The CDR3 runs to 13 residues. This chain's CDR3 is CASSLLGNTEAFF. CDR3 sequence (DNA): TGTGCCAGCAGCTTGCTCGGGAACACTGAAGCTTTCTTT.

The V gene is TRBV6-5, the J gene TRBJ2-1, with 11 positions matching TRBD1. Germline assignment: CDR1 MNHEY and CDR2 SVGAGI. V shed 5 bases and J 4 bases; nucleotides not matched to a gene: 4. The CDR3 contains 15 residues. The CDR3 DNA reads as TGTGCCAGCAGTCGCGGGACAGGGGGTTACAATGAGCAGTTCTTC. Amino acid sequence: CASSRGTGGYNEQFF.

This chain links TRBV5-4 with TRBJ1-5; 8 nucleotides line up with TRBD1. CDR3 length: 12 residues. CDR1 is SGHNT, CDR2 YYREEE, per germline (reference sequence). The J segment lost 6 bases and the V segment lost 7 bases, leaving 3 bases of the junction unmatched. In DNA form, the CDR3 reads TGTGCCAGCCCAGGGGGCGTTCAGCCCCAGCATTTT. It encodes CASPGGVQPQHF.

The CDR3 sequence is CASSEAPYSNQPQHF. CDR3 coding DNA: TGTGCCAGCAGTGAAGCACCCTATAGCAATCAGCCCCAGCATTTT. The V and J genes are TRBV6-1 and TRBJ1-5; D gene uncertain. CDR1 is MNHNS and CDR2 is SASEGT in the germline V gene. The CDR3 extends over 15 amino acids. With 0 bases removed from V and 0 bases from J, the gap between germline ends came to 6 bases.

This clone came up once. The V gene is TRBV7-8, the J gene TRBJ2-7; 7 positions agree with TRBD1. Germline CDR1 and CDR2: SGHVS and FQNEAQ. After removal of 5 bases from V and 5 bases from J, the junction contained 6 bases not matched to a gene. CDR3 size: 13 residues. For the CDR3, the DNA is TGTGCCAGCAGCCTGGACAGGTTAAACGAGCAGTACTTC. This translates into CASSLDRLNEQYF.

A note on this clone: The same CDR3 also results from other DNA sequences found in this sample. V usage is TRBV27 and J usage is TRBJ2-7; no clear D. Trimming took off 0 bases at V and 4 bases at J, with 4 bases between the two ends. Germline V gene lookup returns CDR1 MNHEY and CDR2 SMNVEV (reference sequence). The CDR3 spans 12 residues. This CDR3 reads CASSLSGYEQYF. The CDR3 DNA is TGTGCCAGCAGTTTATCGGGGTACGAGCAGTACTTC.

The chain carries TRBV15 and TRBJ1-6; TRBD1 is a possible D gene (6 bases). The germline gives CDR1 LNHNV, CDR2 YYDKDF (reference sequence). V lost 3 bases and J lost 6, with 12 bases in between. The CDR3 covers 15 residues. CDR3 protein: CATSRYREGNSPLHF. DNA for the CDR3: TGTGCCACCAGCAGGTACAGGGAGGGTAATTCACCCCTCCACTTT.

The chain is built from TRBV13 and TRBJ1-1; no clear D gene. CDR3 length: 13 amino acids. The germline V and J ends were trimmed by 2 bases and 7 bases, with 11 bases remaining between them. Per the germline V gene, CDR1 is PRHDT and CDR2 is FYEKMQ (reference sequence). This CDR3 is CASSLMLGYEAFF. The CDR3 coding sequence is TGTGCCAGCAGCTTAATGTTGGGATATGAAGCTTTCTTT. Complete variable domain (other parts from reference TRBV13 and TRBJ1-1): AAGVIQSPRHLIKEKRETATLKCYPIPRHDTVYWYQQGPGQDPQFLISFYEKMQSDKGSIPDRFSAQQFSDYHSELNMSSLELGDSALYFCASSLMLGYEAFFGQGTRLTVV.

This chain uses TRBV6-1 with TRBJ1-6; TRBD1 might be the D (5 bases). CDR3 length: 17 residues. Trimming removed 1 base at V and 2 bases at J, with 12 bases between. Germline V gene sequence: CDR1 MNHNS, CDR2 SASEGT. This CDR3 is CASSEEGQGPYNSPLHF. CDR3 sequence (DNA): TGTGCCAGCAGTGAAGAAGGGCAGGGTCCCTATAATTCACCCCTCCACTTT.

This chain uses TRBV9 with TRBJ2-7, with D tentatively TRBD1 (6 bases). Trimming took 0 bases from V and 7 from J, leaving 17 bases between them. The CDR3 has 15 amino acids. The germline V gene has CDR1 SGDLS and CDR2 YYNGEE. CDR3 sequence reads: CASSVGLGGFGEQYF. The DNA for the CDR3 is TGTGCCAGCAGCGTAGGTCTAGGGGGTTTCGGGGAGCAGTACTTC.

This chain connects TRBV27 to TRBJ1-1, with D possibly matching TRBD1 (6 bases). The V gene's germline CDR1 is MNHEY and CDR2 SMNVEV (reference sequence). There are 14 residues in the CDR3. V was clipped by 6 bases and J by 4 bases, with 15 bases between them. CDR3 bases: TGTGCCAGCAGCCGGACAGCGGTCCTCACTGAAGCTTTCTTT. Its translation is CASSRTAVLTEAFF.